The present entry profiles one TCR beta chain with its context. Sequencing was performed with immunoSEQ multiplex PCR; in TCRdb, only in-frame clones are kept and a portion is missing. The sample consists of 46,000 or so clones, approximately 77% of them appearing once. This sample was included in a study of OX40 agonist ivuxolimab in advanced cancers. Across the study: Every 2 weeks, ivuxolimab was infused into the patients intravenously at between 0.01 and 10 mg/kg. Dose-escalation cases comprised hepatocellular carcinoma, melanoma, renal cell or head and neck cancer. Subjects had a mean age of approximately 60 years, with a range of 23 to 79; roughly 83% were male. Past anti-PD-1, anti-PD-L1 or anti-CTLA-4 therapy was accepted, and around 40% had received some.

The source material was CD4+ or CD8+ T cells sorted from blood, sampled in a trial of the OX40 agonist ivuxolimab. This sequence originates from an adult with an advanced solid tumor such as melanoma, head and neck, liver or kidney cancer.

This CDR3 reads CASSLSTADRGAFF. The CDR3 DNA sequence: TGCGCCAGCAGCTTGTCGACCGCGGACAGGGGCGCTTTCTTT. V is TRBV5-1 and J is TRBJ1-1; 9 bases match TRBD1. The CDR3 is made up of 14 amino acids. Trimming took 1 base from V and 11 from J; bases not matched to a gene: 9. Germline V gene lookup returns CDR1 SGHRS and CDR2 YFSETQ. The full variable domain, in which reference TRBV5-1 and TRBJ1-1 provide the parts outside the CDR3, is KAGVTQTPRYLIKTRGQQVTLSCSPISGHRSVSWYQQTPGQGLQFLFEYFSETQRNKGNFPGRFSGRQFSNSRSEMNVSTLELGDSALYLCASSLSTADRGAFFGQGTRLTVV.